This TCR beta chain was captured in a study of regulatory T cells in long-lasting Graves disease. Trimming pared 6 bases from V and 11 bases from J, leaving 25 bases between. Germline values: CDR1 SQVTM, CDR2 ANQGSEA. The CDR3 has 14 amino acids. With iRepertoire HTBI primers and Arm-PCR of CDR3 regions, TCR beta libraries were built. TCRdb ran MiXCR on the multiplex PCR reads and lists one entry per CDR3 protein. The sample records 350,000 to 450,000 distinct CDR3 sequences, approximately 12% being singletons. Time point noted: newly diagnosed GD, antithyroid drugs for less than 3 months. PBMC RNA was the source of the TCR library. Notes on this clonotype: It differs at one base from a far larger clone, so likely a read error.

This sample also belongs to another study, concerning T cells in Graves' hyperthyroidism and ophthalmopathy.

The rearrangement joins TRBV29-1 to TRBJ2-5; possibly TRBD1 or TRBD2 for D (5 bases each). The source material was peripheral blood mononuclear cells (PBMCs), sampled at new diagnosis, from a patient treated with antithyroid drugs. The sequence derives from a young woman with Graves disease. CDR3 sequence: CSVKQGIDYNEQYF. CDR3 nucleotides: TGCAGCGTGAAGCAGGGTATCGACTACAATGAGCAGTACTTC.